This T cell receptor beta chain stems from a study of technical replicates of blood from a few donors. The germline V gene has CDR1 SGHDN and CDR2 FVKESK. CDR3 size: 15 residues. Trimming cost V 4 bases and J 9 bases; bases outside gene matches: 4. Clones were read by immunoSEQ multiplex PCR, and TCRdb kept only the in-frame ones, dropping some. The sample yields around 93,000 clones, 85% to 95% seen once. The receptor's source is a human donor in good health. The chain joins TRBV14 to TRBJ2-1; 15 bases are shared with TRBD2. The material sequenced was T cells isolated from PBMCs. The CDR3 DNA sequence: TGTGCCAGCAGCCGACAGGGACTAGCGGGAGGTGAGCAGTTCTTC. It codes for CASSRQGLAGGEQFF.